The rows below give T cell receptor beta chains drawn from one sample of a study of radiation and T cells in renal cell carcinoma. The protocol was immunoSEQ multiplex PCR, while the TCRdb copy is restricted to in-frame clones and leaves out a portion. The data contain fewer than 150,000 clones, more than 70% of them singletons. The starting material was blood, obtained from a patient whose treatment included radiotherapy and nephrectomy. The receptors stem from a woman in her 70s with renal cell carcinoma. Both conserved end residues are part of each CDR3. Each record gives: V gene, clone size, D gene, J gene, CDR3 DNA, CDR3 protein. A D gene is named only where the DNA matches it firmly. Size is omitted from some rows. Given values are once, few, many or a class for expanded clones.

v_gene: TRBV29-1; abundance: NA; d_gene: NA; j_gene: TRBJ2-1; CDR3nt: TGCAGCGTTGAAGGGGCGGAGAGCTCCTACAATGAGCAGTTCTTC; CDR3aa: CSVEGAESSYNEQFF
v_gene: TRBV7-9; abundance: NA; d_gene: TRBD1; j_gene: TRBJ2-7; CDR3nt: TGTGCCAGCAGCTTCGGGACAGGGAAGGGCGAGCAGTACTTC; CDR3aa: CASSFGTGKGEQYF
v_gene: TRBV6-5; abundance: NA; d_gene: TRBD2; j_gene: TRBJ2-7; CDR3nt: TGTGCCAGCAGTACGCGGGGGAGCGAGCAGTACTTC; CDR3aa: CASSTRGSEQYF
v_gene: TRBV6-1; abundance: once; d_gene: NA; j_gene: TRBJ1-5; CDR3nt: TGTGCCAGCAGCCCCGAGCTGGGCAATCAGCCCCAGCATTTT; CDR3aa: CASSPELGNQPQHF
v_gene: TRBV6-4; abundance: NA; d_gene: NA; j_gene: TRBJ1-6; CDR3nt: TGTGCCAGCAGTAACCATAAAGATTCACCCCTCCACTTT; CDR3aa: CASSNHKDSPLHF
v_gene: TRBV5-4; abundance: NA; d_gene: NA; j_gene: TRBJ2-2; CDR3nt: TGTGCCAGCAGCTGGGGGGCGGGTGCGAACACCGGGGAGCTGTTTTTT; CDR3aa: CASSWGAGANTGELFF
v_gene: TRBV18; abundance: NA; d_gene: NA; j_gene: TRBJ1-2; CDR3nt: TGTGCCAGCTCACCGACACAGGGTGCTAGAGCTAACTATGGCTACACCTTC; CDR3aa: CASSPTQGARANYGYTF
v_gene: TRBV5-6; abundance: NA; d_gene: TRBD2; j_gene: TRBJ2-3; CDR3nt: TGTGCCAGCAGCTTGGGCGGGGGGGCGCTCACAGATACGCAGTATTTT; CDR3aa: CASSLGGGALTDTQYF
v_gene: TRBV20-1; abundance: NA; d_gene: NA; j_gene: TRBJ2-3; CDR3nt: TGCAGTGCTAGAGCGGAACTCTCGAGGTATTTT; CDR3aa: CSARAELSRYF
v_gene: TRBV28; abundance: NA; d_gene: NA; j_gene: TRBJ1-2; CDR3nt: TGTGCCAGCAAACTTCAGGGTGGCTACACCTTC; CDR3aa: CASKLQGGYTF
v_gene: TRBV14; abundance: NA; d_gene: NA; j_gene: TRBJ2-5; CDR3nt: TGTGCCAGCAGCCAGAACAGGGCTGAGGGAGAGACCCAGTACTTC; CDR3aa: CASSQNRAEGETQYF
v_gene: TRBV20-1; abundance: few; d_gene: NA; j_gene: TRBJ1-1; CDR3nt: TGCAGTGCCACTAGATACGTTGGAGCTTTCTTT; CDR3aa: CSATRYVGAFF
v_gene: TRBV28; abundance: NA; d_gene: NA; j_gene: TRBJ2-1; CDR3nt: TGTGCCAGCAGTCCTAGAGGACCCCAGTCCTACAATGAGCAGTTCTTC; CDR3aa: CASSPRGPQSYNEQFF
v_gene: TRBV30; abundance: few; d_gene: NA; j_gene: TRBJ1-6; CDR3nt: TGTGCCTGGAGAGAAGGCAATTCACCCCTCCACTTT; CDR3aa: CAWREGNSPLHF
v_gene: TRBV6-1; abundance: NA; d_gene: TRBD1; j_gene: TRBJ1-2; CDR3nt: TGTGCCAGCAGTGAAGGGAGACAGGGCAGGCCCTACACCTTC; CDR3aa: CASSEGRQGRPYTF
v_gene: TRBV6-5; abundance: NA; d_gene: TRBD2; j_gene: TRBJ2-1; CDR3nt: TGTGCCAGCAGTTACTCGAATCGGGGGGGGAAGCAGTTCTTC; CDR3aa: CASSYSNRGGKQFF
v_gene: TRBV5-4; abundance: NA; d_gene: TRBD1; j_gene: TRBJ1-5; CDR3nt: TGTGCCAGCAGCCCCGGACAGGGCGATCAGCCCCAGCATTTT; CDR3aa: CASSPGQGDQPQHF
v_gene: TRBV5-1; abundance: NA; d_gene: TRBD2; j_gene: TRBJ2-1; CDR3nt: TGCGCCAGCAGCAAGGGACTAGCGGGACGGGAGCAGTTCTTC; CDR3aa: CASSKGLAGREQFF
v_gene: TRBV7-2; abundance: NA; d_gene: TRBD1; j_gene: TRBJ1-2; CDR3nt: TGTGCCAGCAGCGTAGGACAGGGATCGCTCTATGGCTACACCTTC; CDR3aa: CASSVGQGSLYGYTF